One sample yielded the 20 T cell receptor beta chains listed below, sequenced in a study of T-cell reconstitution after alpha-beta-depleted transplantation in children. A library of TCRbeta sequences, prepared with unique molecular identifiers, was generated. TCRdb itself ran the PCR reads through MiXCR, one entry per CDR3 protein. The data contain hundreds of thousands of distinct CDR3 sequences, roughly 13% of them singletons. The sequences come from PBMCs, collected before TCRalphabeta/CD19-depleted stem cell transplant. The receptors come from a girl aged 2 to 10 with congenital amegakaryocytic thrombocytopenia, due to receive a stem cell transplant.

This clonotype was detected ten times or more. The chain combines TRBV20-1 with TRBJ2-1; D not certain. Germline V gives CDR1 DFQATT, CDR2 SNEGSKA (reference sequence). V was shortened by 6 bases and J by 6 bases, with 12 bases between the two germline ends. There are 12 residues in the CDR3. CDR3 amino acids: CSACPVPNEQFF. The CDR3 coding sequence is TGCAGTGCATGCCCGGTACCCAATGAGCAGTTCTTC.

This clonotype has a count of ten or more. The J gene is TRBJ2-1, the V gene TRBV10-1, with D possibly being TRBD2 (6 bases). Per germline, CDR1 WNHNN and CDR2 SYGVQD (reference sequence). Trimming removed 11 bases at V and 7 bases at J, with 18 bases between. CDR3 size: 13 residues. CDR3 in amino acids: CALGGTLRNEQFF. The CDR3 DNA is TGCGCCCTCGGCGGGACGCTGAGGAATGAGCAGTTCTTC.

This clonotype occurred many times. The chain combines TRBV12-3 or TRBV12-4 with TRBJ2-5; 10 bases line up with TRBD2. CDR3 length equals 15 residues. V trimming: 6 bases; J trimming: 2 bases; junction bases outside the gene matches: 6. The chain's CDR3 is CASRSGTSVQETQYF. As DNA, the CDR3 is TGTGCCAGCAGATCCGGGACTAGCGTGCAAGAGACCCAGTACTTC.

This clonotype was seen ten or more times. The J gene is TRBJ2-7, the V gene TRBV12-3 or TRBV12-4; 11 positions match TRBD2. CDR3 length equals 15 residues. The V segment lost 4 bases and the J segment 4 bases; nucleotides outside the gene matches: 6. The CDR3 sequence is CASSSSGRTHYEQYF. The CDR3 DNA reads TGTGCCAGCAGTTCTAGCGGGAGGACCCATTACGAGCAGTACTTC.

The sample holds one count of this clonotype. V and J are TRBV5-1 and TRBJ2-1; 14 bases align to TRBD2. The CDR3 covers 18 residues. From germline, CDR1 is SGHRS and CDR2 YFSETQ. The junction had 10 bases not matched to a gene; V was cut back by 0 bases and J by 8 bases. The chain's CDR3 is CASSLGLAGGPRLDEQFF. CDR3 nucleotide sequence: TGCGCCAGCAGCTTGGGACTAGCGGGAGGGCCCCGGTTGGATGAGCAGTTCTTC. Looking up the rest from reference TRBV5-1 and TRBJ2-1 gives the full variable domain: KAGVTQTPRYLIKTRGQQVTLSCSPISGHRSVSWYQQTPGQGLQFLFEYFSETQRNKGNFPGRFSGRQFSNSRSEMNVSTLELGDSALYLCASSLGLAGGPRLDEQFFGPGTRLTVL.

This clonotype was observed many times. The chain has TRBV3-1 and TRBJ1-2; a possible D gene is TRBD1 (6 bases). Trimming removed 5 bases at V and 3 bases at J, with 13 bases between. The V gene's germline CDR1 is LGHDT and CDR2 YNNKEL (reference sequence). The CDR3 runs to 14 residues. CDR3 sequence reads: CASSESGEDYGYTF. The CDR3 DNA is TGTGCCAGCAGCGAATCAGGGGAGGACTATGGCTACACCTTC.

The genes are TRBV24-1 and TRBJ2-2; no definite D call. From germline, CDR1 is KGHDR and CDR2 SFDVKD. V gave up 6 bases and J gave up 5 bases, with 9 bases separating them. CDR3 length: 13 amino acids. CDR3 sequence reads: CATSTDVTGELFF. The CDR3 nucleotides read TGTGCCACCAGTACCGACGTGACCGGGGAGCTGTTTTTT.

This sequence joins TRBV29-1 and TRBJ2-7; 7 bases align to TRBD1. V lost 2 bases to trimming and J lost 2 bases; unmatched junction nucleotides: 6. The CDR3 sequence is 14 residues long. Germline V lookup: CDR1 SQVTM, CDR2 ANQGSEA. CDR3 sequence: CSVERGQPPYEQYF. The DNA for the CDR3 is TGCAGCGTTGAACGGGGACAGCCGCCCTACGAGCAGTACTTC.

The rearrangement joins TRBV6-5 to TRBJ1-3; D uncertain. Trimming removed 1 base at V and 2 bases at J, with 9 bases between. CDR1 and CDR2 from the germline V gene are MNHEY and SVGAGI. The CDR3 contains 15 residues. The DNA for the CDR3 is TGTGCCAGCAGTTACTTTCGGACGGCTGGAAACACCATATATTTT. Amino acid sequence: CASSYFRTAGNTIYF.

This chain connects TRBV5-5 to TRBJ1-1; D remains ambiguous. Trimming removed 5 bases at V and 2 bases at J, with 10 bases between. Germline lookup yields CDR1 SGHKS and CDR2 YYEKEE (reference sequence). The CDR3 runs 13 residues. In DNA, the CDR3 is TGTGCCAGCAGTCCCTGGAGTAACACTGAAGCTTTCTTT. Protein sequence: CASSPWSNTEAFF.

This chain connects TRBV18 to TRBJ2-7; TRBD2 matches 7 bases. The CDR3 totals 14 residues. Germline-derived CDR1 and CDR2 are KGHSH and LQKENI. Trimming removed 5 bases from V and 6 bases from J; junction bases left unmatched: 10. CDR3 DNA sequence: TGTGCCAGCTCAGTACCGGGACTACCAACCGAGCAGTACTTC. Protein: CASSVPGLPTEQYF.

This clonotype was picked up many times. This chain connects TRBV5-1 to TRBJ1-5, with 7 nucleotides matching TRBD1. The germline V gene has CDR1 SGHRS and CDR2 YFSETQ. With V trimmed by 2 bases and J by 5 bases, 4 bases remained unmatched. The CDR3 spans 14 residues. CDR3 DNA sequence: TGCGCCAGCAGCTTTCAGGGGGGGGATCAGCCCCAGCATTTT. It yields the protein CASSFQGGDQPQHF.

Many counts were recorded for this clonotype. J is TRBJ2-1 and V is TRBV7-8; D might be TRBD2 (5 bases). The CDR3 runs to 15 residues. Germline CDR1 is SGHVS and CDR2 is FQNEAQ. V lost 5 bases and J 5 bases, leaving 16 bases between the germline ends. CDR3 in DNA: TGTGCCAGCAGCAGGGAGCTCGTGGCTAACAATGAGCAGTTCTTC. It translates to CASSRELVANNEQFF.

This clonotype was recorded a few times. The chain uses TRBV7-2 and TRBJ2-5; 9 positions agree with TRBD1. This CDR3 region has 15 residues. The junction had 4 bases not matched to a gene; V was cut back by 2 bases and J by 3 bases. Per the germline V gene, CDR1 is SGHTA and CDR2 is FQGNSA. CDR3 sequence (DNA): TGTGCCAGCAGCTTAATAAGGGACAGGGAAGAGACCCAGTACTTC. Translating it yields CASSLIRDREETQYF.

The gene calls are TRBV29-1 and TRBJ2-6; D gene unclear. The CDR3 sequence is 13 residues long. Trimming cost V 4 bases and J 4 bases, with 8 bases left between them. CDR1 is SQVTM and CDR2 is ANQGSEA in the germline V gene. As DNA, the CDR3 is TGCAGCGTTGCATTTACCGGGGCCAACGTCCTGACTTTC. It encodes CSVAFTGANVLTF.

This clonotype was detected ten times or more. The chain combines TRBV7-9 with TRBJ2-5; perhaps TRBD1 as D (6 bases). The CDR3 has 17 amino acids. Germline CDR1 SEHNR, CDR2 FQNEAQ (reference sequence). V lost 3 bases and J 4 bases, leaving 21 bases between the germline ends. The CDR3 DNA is TGTGCCAGCAGCTTTACGGTCCAACAGGGTCCGTCAGAGACCCAGTACTTC. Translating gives CASSFTVQQGPSETQYF.

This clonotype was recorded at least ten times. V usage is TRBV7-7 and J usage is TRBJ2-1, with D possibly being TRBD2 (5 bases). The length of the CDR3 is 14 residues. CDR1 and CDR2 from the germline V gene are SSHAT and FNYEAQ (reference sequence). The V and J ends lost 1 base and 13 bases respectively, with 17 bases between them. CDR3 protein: CASSLVGGFGDQFF. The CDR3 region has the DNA TGTGCCAGCAGCTTAGTCGGAGGATTTGGGGATCAGTTCTTC.

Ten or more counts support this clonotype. CDR3 in DNA: TGTGCCAGCAGTTACGACCGGTCGGGGGAGCTGTTTTTT. Its protein product is CASSYDRSGELFF. The J gene is TRBJ2-2, the V gene TRBV6-5; no reliable D call. With 2 bases removed from V and 8 bases from J, the gap between germline ends came to 9 bases. The germline gives CDR1 MNHEY, CDR2 SVGAGI. The CDR3 spans 13 residues.

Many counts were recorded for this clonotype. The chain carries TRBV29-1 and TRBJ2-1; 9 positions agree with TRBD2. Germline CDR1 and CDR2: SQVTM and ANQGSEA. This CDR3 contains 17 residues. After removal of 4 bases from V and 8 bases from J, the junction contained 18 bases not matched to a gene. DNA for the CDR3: TGCAGCGTTGTCGGAATTGCGGGAGGGGAGTTAGGGTATGAGCAGTTCTTC. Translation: CSVVGIAGGELGYEQFF.

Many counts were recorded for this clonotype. CDR3 bases: TGCAGCGTTGAAGATCTCGGGACAGCTACTGGAAACACCATATATTTT. It translates to CSVEDLGTATGNTIYF. The V and J genes are TRBV29-1 and TRBJ1-3; 7 nucleotides line up with TRBD1. The CDR3 is made up of 16 amino acids. The germline V gene has CDR1 SQVTM and CDR2 ANQGSEA. V trimming: 0 bases; J trimming: 2 bases; junction bases outside the gene matches: 7.